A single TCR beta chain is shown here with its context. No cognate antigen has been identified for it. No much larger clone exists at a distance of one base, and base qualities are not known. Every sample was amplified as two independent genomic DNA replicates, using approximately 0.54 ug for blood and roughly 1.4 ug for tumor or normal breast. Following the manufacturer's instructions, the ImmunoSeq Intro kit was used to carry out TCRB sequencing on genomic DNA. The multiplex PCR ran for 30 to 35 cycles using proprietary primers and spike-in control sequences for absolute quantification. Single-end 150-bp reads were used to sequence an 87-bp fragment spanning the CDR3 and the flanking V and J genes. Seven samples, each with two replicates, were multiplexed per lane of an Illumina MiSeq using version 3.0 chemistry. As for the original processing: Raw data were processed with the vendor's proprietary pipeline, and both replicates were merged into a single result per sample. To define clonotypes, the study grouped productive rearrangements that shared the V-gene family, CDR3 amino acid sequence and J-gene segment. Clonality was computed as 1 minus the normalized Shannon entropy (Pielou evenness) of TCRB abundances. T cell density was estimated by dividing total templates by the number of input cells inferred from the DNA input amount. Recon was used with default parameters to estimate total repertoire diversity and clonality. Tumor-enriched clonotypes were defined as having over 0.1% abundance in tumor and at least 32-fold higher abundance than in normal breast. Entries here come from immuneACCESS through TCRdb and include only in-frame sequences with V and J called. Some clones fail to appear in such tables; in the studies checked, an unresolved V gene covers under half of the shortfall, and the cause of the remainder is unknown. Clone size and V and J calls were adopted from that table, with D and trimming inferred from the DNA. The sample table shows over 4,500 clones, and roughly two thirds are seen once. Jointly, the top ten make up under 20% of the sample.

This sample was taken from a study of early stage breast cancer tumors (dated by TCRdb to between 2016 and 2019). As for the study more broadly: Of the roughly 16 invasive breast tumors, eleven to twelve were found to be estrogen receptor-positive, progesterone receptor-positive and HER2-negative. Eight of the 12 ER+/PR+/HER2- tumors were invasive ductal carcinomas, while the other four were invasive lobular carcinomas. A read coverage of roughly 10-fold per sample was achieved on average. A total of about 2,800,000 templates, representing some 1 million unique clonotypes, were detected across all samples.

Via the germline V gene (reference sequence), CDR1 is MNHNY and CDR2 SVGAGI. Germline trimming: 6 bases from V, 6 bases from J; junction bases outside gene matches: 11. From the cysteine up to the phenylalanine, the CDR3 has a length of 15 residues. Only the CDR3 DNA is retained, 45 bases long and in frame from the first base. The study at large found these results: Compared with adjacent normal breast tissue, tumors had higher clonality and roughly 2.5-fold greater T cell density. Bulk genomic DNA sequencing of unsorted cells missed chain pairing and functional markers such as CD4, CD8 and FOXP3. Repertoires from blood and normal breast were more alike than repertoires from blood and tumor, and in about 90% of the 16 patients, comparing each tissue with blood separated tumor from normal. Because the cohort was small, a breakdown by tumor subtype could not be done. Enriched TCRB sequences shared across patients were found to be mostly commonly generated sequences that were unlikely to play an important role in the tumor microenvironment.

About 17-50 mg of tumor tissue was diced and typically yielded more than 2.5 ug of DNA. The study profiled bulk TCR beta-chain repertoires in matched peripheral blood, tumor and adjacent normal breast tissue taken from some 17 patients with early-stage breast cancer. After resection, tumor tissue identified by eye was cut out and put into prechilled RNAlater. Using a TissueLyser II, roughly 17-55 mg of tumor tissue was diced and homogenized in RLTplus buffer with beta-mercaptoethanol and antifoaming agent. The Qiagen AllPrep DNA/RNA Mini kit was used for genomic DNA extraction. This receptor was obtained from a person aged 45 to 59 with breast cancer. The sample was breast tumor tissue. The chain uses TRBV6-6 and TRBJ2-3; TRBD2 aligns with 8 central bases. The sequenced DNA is TGTGCCAGCAGATCCGCGGGGGGCGCTTCGGATACGCAGTATTTT. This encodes CASRSAGGASDTQYF.